This T cell receptor beta chain was identified in a study of T cells after yellow fever vaccination. Overall study: Preparation of the low-cell-number fractions used SMART-Seq v4 Ultra Low Input.

TCRdb recomputed calls from the 5' RACE reads with MiXCR, one row per CDR3 protein. The sample carries some 99,000 distinct CDR3 sequences, under 7% recorded once. Notes on the study in general: Among all clonotypes, a small share was observed in both CD4 and CD8 compartments. Most primary-vaccination clones reappeared after the booster (more than 95% CD4, 75% to 90% CD8).

This clonotype was detected a few times. Its antigen remains unknown. Trimming removed 5 bases at V and 5 bases at J, with 12 bases between. The CDR3 runs 13 residues. Germline assignment: CDR1 SGHTA and CDR2 FQGNSA. This rearrangement joins TRBV7-2 to TRBJ1-2, with a possible D match to TRBD1 (6 bases). The sequence came from a man between 18 and 35 years old who received the YFV17D yellow fever vaccine. The sample here was CD8+ T cells sorted from PBMCs, taken 10 days after the yellow fever booster vaccination. CDR3 protein: CASSRDRKYGYTF. CDR3 coding DNA: TGTGCCAGCAGCCGCGACAGGAAGTATGGCTACACCTTC.